This entry describes one TCR beta chain. Its antigen is unidentified. TCRdb's copy holds only in-frame clones and misses some; the assay was immunoSEQ multiplex PCR. The sample yields about 23,000 clones, about three quarters seen once. Germline V CDR1 and CDR2: SGHNT, YENEEA. The germline V and J ends were trimmed by 5 bases and 8 bases, with 13 bases remaining between them. The CDR3 consists of 13 residues. This sample is drawn from a study of CD4 T cells in relation to SARS-CoV-2 and coronaviruses. Background on the study: ViraFEST: approximately 10-day antigen culture of PBMCs, then TCR beta CDR3 sequencing. The restricting HLA molecule for shared crossreactive spike epitopes was mapped.

The unexposed donors gave CD4+ T cells in 2011-2018, prior to COVID-19. CD4+ T cells were isolated from the cells after roughly 11 days of culture. As cell numbers allowed, unexposed-donor CD4+ T cells faced SARS-CoV-2 S/N and four cold-coronavirus spikes. Two million PBMCs per well were cultured with 7.5 to 10 IU/ml IL-2. The V call is TRBV11-3, the J call TRBJ2-1; possibly TRBD1 for D (6 bases). Sequenced: CD4+ T cells from PBMCs, cultured in vitro. The clonotype comes from a human donor in good health. The CDR3 loop reads CASSMDSADEQFF. CDR3 nucleotides: TGTGCCAGCAGCATGGACAGTGCGGATGAGCAGTTCTTC.